These 18 T cell receptor beta chains came from one sample sequenced in a study of blood T cell repertoires in COVID-19. Sequencing used immunoSEQ multiplex PCR; TCRdb keeps in-frame clones, though not all of them. Of tens of thousands of clones in the sample, approximately 82% are singletons; the top ten hold about 7%. Sequenced input: peripheral blood. The receptors originated from a man aged 45-65 years with active or convalescent COVID-19.

This clone was seen a few times. The chain recombines TRBV7-2 with TRBJ2-4; 15 bases match TRBD2. The germline CDR1 and CDR2 sequences are SGHTA and FQGNSA. This CDR3 is 16 amino acids long. The junction had 7 bases not matched to a gene; V was cut back by 5 bases and J by 8 bases. The DNA of the CDR3 is TGTGCCAGCAGCCCACGGACTAGCGGGGGGGCCGACATTCAGTACTTC. Encoded protein: CASSPRTSGGADIQYF.

This clone was counted only a few times. The chain combines TRBV30 with TRBJ2-7, with a possible D match to TRBD2 (7 bases). In germline, CDR1 is GTSNPN, CDR2 SVGIG (reference sequence). CDR3 length: 11 residues. The V and J ends lost 1 base and 11 bases respectively, with 12 bases between them. CDR3 coding DNA: TGTGCCTGGAGTGGGGCGGGGGCAGAGTACTTC. The encoded protein is CAWSGAGAEYF.

The V gene is TRBV5-6, the J gene TRBJ1-4; the match to TRBD1 covers 8 bases. Germline V gene sequence: CDR1 SGHDT, CDR2 YYEEEE. CDR3 size: 14 residues. V dropped 0 bases and J dropped 10; count of bases not matched to a gene: 5. This CDR3 is CASSLGQGSLKLFF. DNA for the CDR3: TGTGCCAGCAGCTTGGGACAGGGGTCCCTAAAACTGTTTTTT.

The chain recombines TRBV4-1 with TRBJ1-4; TRBD1 agrees at 8 bases. Trimming removed 0 bases from V and 7 bases from J; junction bases left unmatched: 7. CDR1 and CDR2 (germline): MGHRA, YSYEKL. The CDR3 has 16 amino acids. The CDR3 loop is CASSQEATGGFEKLFF. The CDR3 DNA follows: TGCGCCAGCAGCCAAGAAGCCACAGGGGGTTTTGAAAAACTGTTTTTT.

The chain links TRBV20-1 to TRBJ1-6; 8 bases map to TRBD1. The J segment lost 7 bases and the V segment lost 3 bases, leaving 8 bases of the junction unmatched. Germline V gene sequence: CDR1 DFQATT, CDR2 SNEGSKA (reference sequence). CDR3 length equals 15 residues. The CDR3 DNA reads TGCAGTGCTAGTGCCCCACAGGGGGGCAATTCACCCCTCCACTTT. Its protein product is CSASAPQGGNSPLHF.

The genes are TRBV27 and TRBJ1-6, with D maybe TRBD1 (6 bases). Germline lookup yields CDR1 MNHEY and CDR2 SMNVEV (reference sequence). The V gene lost 3 bases and the J gene lost 6 bases, with 9 bases spanning the gap. The CDR3 runs 14 residues. The CDR3 region has the DNA TGTGCCAGCAGTTTGCAGGGGACTAATTCACCCCTCCACTTT. This translates into CASSLQGTNSPLHF.

This chain connects TRBV5-5 to TRBJ2-5; tentative D call: TRBD1 (6 bases). Germline CDR1 reads SGHKS; CDR2 reads YYEKEE (reference sequence). Trimming left V 4 bases short and J 2 bases short, with 9 bases between. CDR3 length: 13 amino acids. CDR3 amino acids: CASSPGAQETQYF. DNA of the CDR3: TGTGCCAGCAGCCCAGGGGCACAAGAGACCCAGTACTTC.

This clone is a singleton in its sample. The CDR3 DNA is TGTGCCACCGGAGATGGCGGGGGGCCAACCGGGGAGCTGTTTTTT. Amino acid sequence: CATGDGGGPTGELFF. The rearrangement uses TRBV24-1 and TRBJ2-2, with 8 bases fitting TRBD2. The CDR3 length is 15 residues. Germline V gene lookup returns CDR1 KGHDR and CDR2 SFDVKD. Trimming at V came to 9 bases and at J to 5 bases, leaving 10 bases not matched to a gene.

This clone came up a few times. V is TRBV9 and J is TRBJ1-2; maybe TRBD1 (5 bases). The CDR3 contains 15 residues. Germline lookup yields CDR1 SGDLS and CDR2 YYNGEE. V was trimmed by 0 bases and J by 2 bases, leaving 11 bases between them. The CDR3 region has the DNA TGTGCCAGCAGCGTAGAGCAGGGTACAAACTATGGCTACACCTTC. This translates into CASSVEQGTNYGYTF.

The chain has TRBV7-8 and TRBJ2-4, with 7 bases lining up with TRBD1. This CDR3 spans 14 amino acids. The trim removed 8 bases at V and 7 bases at J, leaving 11 bases unmatched. The germline V gene encodes CDR1 SGHVS and CDR2 FQNEAQ. This CDR3 is CASASAGTDNIQYF. The CDR3 coding sequence is TGTGCCAGCGCATCCGCCGGGACAGATAACATTCAGTACTTC.

The chain recombines TRBV6-5 with TRBJ2-7; TRBD1 aligns across 7 bases. Germline CDR1 and CDR2: MNHEY and SVGAGI. The CDR3 has 13 residues. Trimming at V came to 6 bases and at J to 6 bases, leaving 8 bases not matched to a gene. In DNA, the CDR3 is TGTGCCAGCAGCCCCGACAGGGATCGCGAGCAGTACGTC. Its protein is CASSPDRDREQYV.

The V call is TRBV6-5, the J call TRBJ1-1; D is undetermined. CDR1 and CDR2 from the germline V gene are MNHEY and SVGAGI. This CDR3 is 14 amino acids long. Trimming took off 5 bases at V and 1 base at J, with 11 bases between the two ends. The CDR3 sequence is CASSPLPGNTEAFF. The CDR3 DNA is TGTGCCAGCAGTCCGTTACCAGGGAACACTGAAGCTTTCTTT.

The chain is built from TRBV7-9 and TRBJ1-2; 8 positions agree with TRBD1. J gave up 3 bases and V 2 bases, and 2 bases lay outside the gene matches. Per the germline V gene, CDR1 is SEHNR and CDR2 is FQNEAQ (reference sequence). The CDR3 runs to 14 residues. CDR3 nucleotides: TGTGCCAGCAGCTTACAGGGGGCGGACTATGGCTACACCTTC. It specifies CASSLQGADYGYTF.

The CDR3 sequence: CASSTADRSKDGYTF. Written as DNA, the CDR3 is TGTGCCAGTAGTACCGCGGACAGGTCTAAGGATGGCTACACCTTC. The rearrangement uses TRBV19 and TRBJ1-2, with 7 nucleotides matching TRBD1. From germline, CDR1 is LNHDA and CDR2 SQIVND (reference sequence). Trimming at V came to 4 bases and at J to 6 bases, leaving 11 bases not matched to a gene. This CDR3 has 15 amino acids.

This clone was seen only once. The chain links TRBV12-3 or TRBV12-4 to TRBJ1-6, with a tentative D call TRBD1 (6 bases). This CDR3 is built from 13 residues. The germline V and J ends were trimmed by 2 bases and 9 bases, with 8 bases remaining between them. CDR3 DNA: TGTGCCAGCAGTTTAAGGGGGGGTTCACCCCTCCACTTT. As protein: CASSLRGGSPLHF.

The rearrangement links TRBV4-1 to TRBJ2-7; 7 nucleotides agree with TRBD1. CDR1 is MGHRA and CDR2 is YSYEKL in the germline V gene. With 2 bases clipped from V and 6 bases from J, the junction kept 7 bases outside the gene matches. The CDR3 is 14 amino acids. In DNA form, the CDR3 reads TGCGCCAGCAGCCAACTGGTAGGGGGCGGCGAGCAGTACGTC. Translating gives CASSQLVGGGEQYV.

This chain links TRBV2 with TRBJ2-3; 8 nucleotides agree with TRBD2. Germline-derived CDR1 and CDR2 are SNHLY and FYNNEI. V lost 4 bases, J lost 4 bases, and 1 base stayed unmatched. The CDR3 contains 13 residues. CDR3 coding DNA: TGTGCCAGCAGTGGACTAGCGTCAGATACGCAGTATTTT. Translated: CASSGLASDTQYF.

The chain recombines TRBV2 with TRBJ2-7, with D perhaps TRBD2 (5 bases). This CDR3 is 13 amino acids long. CDR1 is SNHLY, CDR2 FYNNEI, per germline. The ends were cut back, 4 bases at V and 1 base at J, with 8 bases in the middle. DNA of the CDR3: TGTGCCAGCAGTGTTGAGGGATCCTACGAGCAGTACGTC. Translating gives CASSVEGSYEQYV.